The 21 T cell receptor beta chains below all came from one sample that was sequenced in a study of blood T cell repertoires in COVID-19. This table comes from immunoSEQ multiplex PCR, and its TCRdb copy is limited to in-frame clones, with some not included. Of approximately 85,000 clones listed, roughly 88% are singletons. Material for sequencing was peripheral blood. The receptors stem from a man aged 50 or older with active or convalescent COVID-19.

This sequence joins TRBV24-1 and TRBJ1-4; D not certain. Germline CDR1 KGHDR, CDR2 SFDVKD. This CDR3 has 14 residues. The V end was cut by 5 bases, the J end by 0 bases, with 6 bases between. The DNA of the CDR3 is TGTGCCACCAGTGCGGGTACAACTAATGAAAAACTGTTTTTT. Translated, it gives CATSAGTTNEKLFF.

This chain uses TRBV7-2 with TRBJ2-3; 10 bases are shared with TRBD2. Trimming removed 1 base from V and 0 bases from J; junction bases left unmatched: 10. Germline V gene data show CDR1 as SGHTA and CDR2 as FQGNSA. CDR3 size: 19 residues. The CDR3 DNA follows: TGTGCCAGCAGCTTAGTGTCTAGCGGGGGCTCAAAGAGCACAGATACGCAGTATTTT. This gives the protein CASSLVSSGGSKSTDTQYF.

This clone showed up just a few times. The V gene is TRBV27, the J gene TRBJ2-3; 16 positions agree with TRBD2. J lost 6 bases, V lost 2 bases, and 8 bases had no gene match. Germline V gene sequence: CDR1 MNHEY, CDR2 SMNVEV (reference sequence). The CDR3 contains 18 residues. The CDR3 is CASSLTGTSGRAVDTQYF. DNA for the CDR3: TGTGCCAGCAGTTTAACGGGGACTAGCGGGAGGGCCGTTGATACGCAGTATTTT.

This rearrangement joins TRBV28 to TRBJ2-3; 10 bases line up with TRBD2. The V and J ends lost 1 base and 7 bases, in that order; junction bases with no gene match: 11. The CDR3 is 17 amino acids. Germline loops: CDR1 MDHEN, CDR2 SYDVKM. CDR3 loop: CASSLSAASGSLYTQYF. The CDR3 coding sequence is TGTGCCAGCAGTTTATCTGCGGCTAGCGGGAGTTTATATACGCAGTATTTT.

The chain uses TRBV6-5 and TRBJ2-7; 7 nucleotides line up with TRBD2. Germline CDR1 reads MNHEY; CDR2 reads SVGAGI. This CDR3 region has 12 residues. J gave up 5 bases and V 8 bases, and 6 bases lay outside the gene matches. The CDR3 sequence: CASRGSYDEQYF. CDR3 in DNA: TGTGCCAGCCGCGGGAGCTACGACGAGCAGTACTTC.

This CDR3 reads CASSFPSRYEQYF. CDR3 nucleotide sequence: TGTGCCAGCAGTTTCCCTAGCCGGTACGAGCAGTACTTC. The chain links TRBV12-3 or TRBV12-4 to TRBJ2-7, with D possibly matching TRBD2 (5 bases). V dropped 3 bases and J dropped 4 bases, with 10 bases sitting between them. This CDR3 region has 13 residues.

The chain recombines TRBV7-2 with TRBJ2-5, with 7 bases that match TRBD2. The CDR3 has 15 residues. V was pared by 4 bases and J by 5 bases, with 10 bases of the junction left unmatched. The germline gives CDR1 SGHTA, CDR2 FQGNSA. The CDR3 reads CASSSWGGGFETQYF. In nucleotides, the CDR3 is TGTGCCAGCAGCTCCTGGGGCGGGGGTTTTGAGACCCAGTACTTC.

The CDR3 DNA sequence: TGTGCCAGCAGCTTAGACACTACAGGTTTGGGGCAGTACTTC. Its protein product is CASSLDTTGLGQYF. The chain joins TRBV7-8 to TRBJ2-7; perhaps TRBD1 as D (5 bases). V was trimmed by 1 base and J by 9 bases, leaving 16 bases between them. The CDR3 runs to 14 residues. Germline lookup yields CDR1 SGHVS and CDR2 FQNEAQ.

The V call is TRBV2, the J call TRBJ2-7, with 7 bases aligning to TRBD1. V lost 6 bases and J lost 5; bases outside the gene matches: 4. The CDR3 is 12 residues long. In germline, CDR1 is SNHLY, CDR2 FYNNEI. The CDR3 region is CASRRQGNEQYF. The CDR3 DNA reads TGTGCCAGCAGAAGACAGGGTAACGAGCAGTACTTC.

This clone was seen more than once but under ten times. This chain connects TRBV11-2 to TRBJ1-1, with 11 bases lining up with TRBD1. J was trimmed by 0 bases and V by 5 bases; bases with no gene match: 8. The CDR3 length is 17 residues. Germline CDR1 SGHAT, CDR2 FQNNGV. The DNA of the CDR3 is TGTGCCAGCAGCCCCTGGACAGGGGGCGTAATGAACACTGAAGCTTTCTTT. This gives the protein CASSPWTGGVMNTEAFF.

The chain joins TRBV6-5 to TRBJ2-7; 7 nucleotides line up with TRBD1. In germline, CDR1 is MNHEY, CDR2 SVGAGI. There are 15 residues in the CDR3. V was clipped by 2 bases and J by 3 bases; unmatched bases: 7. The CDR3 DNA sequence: TGTGCCAGCAGTTACGGGGACAGAGGGGTCTACGAGCAGTACTTC. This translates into CASSYGDRGVYEQYF.

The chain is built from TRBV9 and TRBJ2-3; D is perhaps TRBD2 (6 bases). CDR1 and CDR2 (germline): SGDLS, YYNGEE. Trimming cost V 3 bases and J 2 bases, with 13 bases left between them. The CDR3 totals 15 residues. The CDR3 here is CASSGRAGITDTQYF. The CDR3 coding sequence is TGTGCCAGCAGCGGGAGGGCCGGCATCACAGATACGCAGTATTTT.

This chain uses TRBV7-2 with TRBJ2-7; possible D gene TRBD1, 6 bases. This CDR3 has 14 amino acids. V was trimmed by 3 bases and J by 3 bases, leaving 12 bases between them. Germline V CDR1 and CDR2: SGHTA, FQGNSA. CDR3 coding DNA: TGTGCCAGCAGCTTCCGGGACAATAGCTACGAGCAGTACTTC. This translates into CASSFRDNSYEQYF.

CDR3 protein: CASSRTGVGSSYNSPLHF. In DNA form, the CDR3 reads TGTGCCAGCAGCAGGACAGGGGTTGGGAGCTCCTATAATTCACCCCTCCACTTT. This sequence joins TRBV2 and TRBJ1-6; TRBD1 agrees at 9 bases. The germline gives CDR1 SNHLY, CDR2 FYNNEI. The V gene end was trimmed by 6 bases and the J gene end by 0 bases; junction bases not matched to a gene: 9. This CDR3 spans 18 amino acids.

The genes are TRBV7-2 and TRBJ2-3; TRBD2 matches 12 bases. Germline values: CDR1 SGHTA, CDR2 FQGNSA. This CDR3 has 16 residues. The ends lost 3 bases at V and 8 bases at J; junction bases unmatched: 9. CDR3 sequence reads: CASSLSSGGGQGTQYF. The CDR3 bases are TGTGCCAGCAGCTTGTCTAGCGGGGGGGGCCAGGGTACGCAGTATTTT.

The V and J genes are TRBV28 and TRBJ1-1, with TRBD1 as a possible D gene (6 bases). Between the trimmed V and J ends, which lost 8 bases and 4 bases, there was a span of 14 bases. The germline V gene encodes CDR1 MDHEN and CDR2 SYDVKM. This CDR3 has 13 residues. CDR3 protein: CASFTGIPTEAFF. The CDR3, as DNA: TGTGCCAGCTTTACAGGGATCCCCACTGAAGCTTTCTTT.

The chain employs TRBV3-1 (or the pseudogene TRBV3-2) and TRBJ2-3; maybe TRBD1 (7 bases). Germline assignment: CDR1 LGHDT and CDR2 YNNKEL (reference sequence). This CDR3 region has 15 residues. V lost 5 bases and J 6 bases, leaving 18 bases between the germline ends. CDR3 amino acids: CASSAGGIGWDTQYF. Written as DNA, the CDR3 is TGTGCCAGCAGCGCAGGGGGGATAGGGTGGGATACGCAGTATTTT.

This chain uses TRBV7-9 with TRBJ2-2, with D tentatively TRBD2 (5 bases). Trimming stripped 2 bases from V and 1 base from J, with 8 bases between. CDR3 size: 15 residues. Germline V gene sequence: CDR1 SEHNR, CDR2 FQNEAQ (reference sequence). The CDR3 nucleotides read TGTGCCAGCAGCTTACTAGGAGGGAACACCGGGGAGCTGTTTTTT. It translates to CASSLLGGNTGELFF. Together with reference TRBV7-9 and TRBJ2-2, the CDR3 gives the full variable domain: DTGVSQNPRHKITKRGQNVTFRCDPISEHNRLYWYRQTLGQGPEFLTYFQNEAQLEKSRLLSDRFSAERPKGSFSTLEIQRTEQGDSAMYLCASSLLGGNTGELFFGEGSRLTVL.

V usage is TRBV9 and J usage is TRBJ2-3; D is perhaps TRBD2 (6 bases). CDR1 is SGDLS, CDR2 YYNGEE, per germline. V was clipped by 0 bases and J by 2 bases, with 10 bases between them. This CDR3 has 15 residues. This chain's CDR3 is CASSVGASVTDTQYF. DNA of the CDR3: TGTGCCAGCAGCGTAGGGGCTAGCGTCACAGATACGCAGTATTTT.

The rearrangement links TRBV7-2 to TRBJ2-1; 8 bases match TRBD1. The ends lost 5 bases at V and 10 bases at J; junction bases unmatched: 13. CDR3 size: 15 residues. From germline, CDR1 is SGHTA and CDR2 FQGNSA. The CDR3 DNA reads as TGTGCCAGCAGCCCCGGGACAGGTTTGGGGGCCGAGCAGTTCTTC. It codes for CASSPGTGLGAEQFF.

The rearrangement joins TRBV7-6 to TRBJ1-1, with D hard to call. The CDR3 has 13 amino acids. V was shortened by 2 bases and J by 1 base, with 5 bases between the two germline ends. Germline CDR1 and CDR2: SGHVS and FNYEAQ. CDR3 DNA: TGTGCCAGCAGCTTATCAGAGAACACTGAAGCTTTCTTT. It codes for CASSLSENTEAFF.